Presented here are 26 T cell receptor beta chains from one specimen sequenced in a study of memory CD4+ T cells and cytomegalovirus serostatus. The repertoire was sequenced with immunoSEQ multiplex PCR; TCRdb's copy has only in-frame clones and lacks some. The data hold some 65,000 clones, with 80% observed a single time. The sort gate was single viable CD3+CD4+CD8-CD45RO+ cells for memory CD4+ T cells. The sequenced material came from memory CD4+ T cells from blood. Receptors originate from an adult in good health and CMV-seronegative. Some clones in this sample may be carry-over from other donors' samples.

J is TRBJ1-3 and V is TRBV5-5; D not resolved. Per the germline V gene, CDR1 is SGHKS and CDR2 is YYEKEE (reference sequence). The CDR3 spans 15 residues. V was clipped by 1 base and J by 0 bases, with 8 bases between them. The CDR3 DNA follows: TGTGCCAGCAGCTTGCGGGGTATCTCTGGAAACACCATATATTTT. This encodes CASSLRGISGNTIYF. The entire variable domain, with the rest obtained from reference TRBV5-5 and TRBJ1-3, is as follows: DAGVTQSPTHLIKTRGQQVTLRCSPISGHKSVSWYQQVLGQGPQFIFQYYEKEERGRGNFPDRFSARQFPNYSSELNVNALLLGDSALYLCASSLRGISGNTIYFGEGSWLTVV.

The chain joins TRBV19 to TRBJ1-1; D is possibly TRBD1 (6 bases). Germline values: CDR1 LNHDA, CDR2 SQIVND (reference sequence). V was shortened by 7 bases and J by 0 bases, with 12 bases between the two germline ends. The CDR3 extends over 14 amino acids. Written as DNA, the CDR3 is TGTGCCAGTAATCATCAGGGGATGAACACTGAAGCTTTCTTT. This sequence encodes CASNHQGMNTEAFF. Using reference TRBV19 and TRBJ1-1 for the parts outside the CDR3, the full variable domain is DGGITQSPKYLFRKEGQNVTLSCEQNLNHDAMYWYRQDPGQGLRLIYYSQIVNDFQKGDIAEGYSVSREKKESFPLTVTSAQKNPTAFYLCASNHQGMNTEAFFGQGTRLTVV.

This chain uses TRBV19 with TRBJ1-1; D ambiguous. The CDR3 is made up of 13 amino acids. The ends were cut back, 3 bases at V and 2 bases at J, with 7 bases in the middle. CDR1 is LNHDA and CDR2 is SQIVND in the germline V gene (reference sequence). The CDR3 nucleotides are TGTGCCAGTAGTATTGGCAGAAACACTGAAGCTTTCTTT. It encodes CASSIGRNTEAFF.

This chain joins TRBV21-1 and TRBJ2-1. TRBV21-1 is labeled a pseudogene. This CDR3 comprises 17 residues. DNA for the CDR3: TGTGCCAGCAGCAAAGGAGGAAGGGCCTTACCACCCAATGAGCAGTTCTTC. Translated: CASSKGGRALPPNEQFF.

V and J are TRBV7-2 and TRBJ2-2; tentatively, D is TRBD1 (6 bases). This CDR3 is built from 16 residues. Germline assignment: CDR1 SGHTA and CDR2 FQGNSA. Trimming removed 5 bases from V and 2 bases from J, with 15 bases in between. DNA of the CDR3: TGTGCCAGCAGCGCTCAGGGGATTTCAAACACCGGGGAGCTGTTTTTT. Protein product: CASSAQGISNTGELFF.

This clone turned up a few times. The chain joins TRBV5-4 to TRBJ2-7; 8 nucleotides match TRBD1. The V gene end was trimmed by 4 bases and the J gene end by 7 bases; junction bases not matched to a gene: 13. CDR1 is SGHNT, CDR2 YYREEE, per germline (reference sequence). This CDR3 spans 15 amino acids. CDR3 region: CASSLPGQASLEQYF. DNA for the CDR3: TGTGCCAGCAGCCTTCCGGGACAGGCCTCCCTGGAGCAGTACTTC.

This chain uses TRBV2 with TRBJ2-1; D tentatively reads TRBD1 or TRBD2 (5 bases each). Trimming removed 6 bases at V and 6 bases at J, with 12 bases between. Germline assignment: CDR1 SNHLY and CDR2 FYNNEI. The CDR3 extends over 13 amino acids. CDR3 DNA sequence: TGTGCCAGCAGCCCGGGACGCGTCAATGAGCAGTTCTTC. Translation gives CASSPGRVNEQFF.

This clone occurred once. The chain combines TRBV6-4 with TRBJ1-1; 7 bases are shared with TRBD1. Germline loops: CDR1 MRHNA, CDR2 SNTAGT. The CDR3 is made up of 14 amino acids. With V trimmed by 6 bases and J by 5 bases, 9 bases remained unmatched. CDR3 sequence reads: CASRERQGRTEAFF. DNA of the CDR3: TGTGCCAGCAGAGAACGACAGGGACGGACTGAAGCTTTCTTT.

This clone was recorded once. This chain links TRBV6-6 with TRBJ1-5; D gene uncertain. CDR1 and CDR2 (germline): MNHNY, SVGAGI (reference sequence). The CDR3 loop spans 13 amino acids. Trimming stripped 5 bases from V and 2 bases from J, with 7 bases between. In DNA, the CDR3 is TGTGCCAGCAGTGACGATGGCAATCAGCCCCAGCATTTT. The encoded protein is CASSDDGNQPQHF.

V gene TRBV6-6 combines with J gene TRBJ1-2; no reliable D call. The CDR3 loop spans 13 amino acids. Germline CDR1 reads MNHNY; CDR2 reads SVGAGI (reference sequence). Trimming took off 0 bases at V and 3 bases at J, with 5 bases between the two ends. The CDR3 region has the DNA TGTGCCAGCAGTTACTCGCTTGACTATGGCTACACCTTC. It codes for CASSYSLDYGYTF.

The chain's CDR3 is CASSLAWGDGYTF. The CDR3 DNA is TGTGCCAGCAGCTTAGCCTGGGGAGATGGCTACACCTTC. The V gene is TRBV7-8, the J gene TRBJ1-2; D is unresolved. The CDR3 spans 13 residues. Trimming took 0 bases from V and 6 from J, leaving 8 bases between them. In germline, CDR1 is SGHVS, CDR2 FQNEAQ.

The genes are TRBV6-1 and TRBJ2-2; 7 nucleotides align to TRBD1. Germline V lookup: CDR1 MNHNS, CDR2 SASEGT. The CDR3 runs 13 residues. J was trimmed by 8 bases and V by 4 bases; bases with no gene match: 4. The CDR3 reads CASSGQGTGELFF. The CDR3 nucleotides are TGTGCCAGCAGTGGACAGGGAACTGGGGAGCTGTTTTTT.

This chain connects TRBV19 to TRBJ1-2; D may be TRBD1 (5 bases). The CDR3 is made up of 13 amino acids. Germline V CDR1 and CDR2: LNHDA, SQIVND (reference sequence). Between the trimmed V and J ends, which lost 3 bases and 6 bases, there was a span of 11 bases. CDR3 DNA sequence: TGTGCCAGTAGTATGTTTCGGGACGATGGCTACACCTTC. It codes for CASSMFRDDGYTF.

The chain uses TRBV6-5 and TRBJ1-2, with D maybe TRBD1 (5 bases). Trimming removed 8 bases at V and 4 bases at J, with 11 bases between. In germline, CDR1 is MNHEY, CDR2 SVGAGI. The CDR3 extends over 12 amino acids. The CDR3 is CASVGAPYGYTF. In DNA form, the CDR3 reads TGTGCCAGCGTCGGGGCCCCCTATGGCTACACCTTC.

The chain joins TRBV11-2 to TRBJ1-2; possible D gene TRBD1, 5 bases. The CDR3 sequence is 15 residues long. The germline gives CDR1 SGHAT, CDR2 FQNNGV. Between the trimmed V and J ends, which lost 1 base and 3 bases, there was a span of 12 bases. The CDR3 nucleotides read TGTGCCAGCAGCTTAGTATCCAGGGCTTACTATGGCTACACCTTC. This translates into CASSLVSRAYYGYTF. The full variable domain, completed using reference TRBV11-2 and TRBJ1-2, is EAGVAQSPRYKIIEKRQSVAFWCNPISGHATLYWYQQILGQGPKLLIQFQNNGVVDDSQLPKDRFSAERLKGVDSTLKIQPAKLEDSAVYLCASSLVSRAYYGYTFGSGTRLTVV.

V and J are TRBV4-3 and TRBJ2-2; D is perhaps TRBD1 or TRBD2 (5 bases each). Trimming left V 0 bases short and J 5 bases short, with 7 bases between. Germline V gene data show CDR1 as LGHNA and CDR2 as YSLEER. The CDR3 covers 14 residues. The CDR3 is CASSQDWGTGELFF. The CDR3 DNA follows: TGCGCCAGCAGCCAAGACTGGGGGACCGGGGAGCTGTTTTTT.

This clone appeared a single time. DNA of the CDR3: TGCGCCAGCAGCTTGCTGGACACCTACGAGCAGTACTTC. The encoded protein is CASSLLDTYEQYF. The chain is built from TRBV5-1 and TRBJ2-7, with D possibly TRBD1 on 5 matching bases. Trimming shortened V by 1 base and J by 2 bases, and 7 bases separated the two germline ends. CDR1 is SGHRS, CDR2 YFSETQ, per germline. The CDR3 is 13 amino acids.

The chain combines TRBV28 with TRBJ2-7, with TRBD1 as a possible D gene (6 bases). V was shortened by 8 bases and J by 5 bases, with 22 bases between the two germline ends. Germline assignment: CDR1 MDHEN and CDR2 SYDVKM. The CDR3 length is 15 residues. CDR3 nucleotide sequence: TGTGCCAGCCTTGCAGGGGATCTTCTGAGGAACGAGCAGTACTTC. This sequence encodes CASLAGDLLRNEQYF.

The chain links TRBV6-1 to TRBJ1-3; TRBD1 might be the D (6 bases). The CDR3 runs to 18 residues. With 2 bases removed from V and 0 bases from J, the gap between germline ends came to 17 bases. Germline CDR1 and CDR2: MNHNS and SASEGT. CDR3 protein: CASSETGSVWDSGNTIYF. For the CDR3, the DNA is TGTGCCAGCAGTGAAACAGGGTCTGTGTGGGACTCTGGAAACACCATATATTTT.

This chain links TRBV5-5 with TRBJ2-5; 10 bases line up with TRBD2. The V and J ends lost 1 base and 6 bases, in that order; junction bases with no gene match: 6. CDR1 is SGHKS, CDR2 YYEKEE, per germline (reference sequence). The CDR3 consists of 15 residues. The CDR3 DNA sequence: TGTGCCAGCAGCTTGCTAGCGGGAGAGGGGCAGACCCAGTACTTC. This codes for CASSLLAGEGQTQYF. The complete variable domain, with remaining parts taken from reference TRBV5-5 and TRBJ2-5, reads DAGVTQSPTHLIKTRGQQVTLRCSPISGHKSVSWYQQVLGQGPQFIFQYYEKEERGRGNFPDRFSARQFPNYSSELNVNALLLGDSALYLCASSLLAGEGQTQYFGPGTRLLVL.

The rearrangement joins TRBV7-9 to TRBJ2-3; D remains ambiguous. The CDR3 extends over 11 amino acids. The V end lost 1 base, the J end lost 6 bases, and 2 bases lay between the germline ends. Looked up from germline, CDR1 is SEHNR and CDR2 is FQNEAQ (reference sequence). For the CDR3, the DNA is TGTGCCAGCAGCTTAGTGGATACGCAGTATTTT. This codes for CASSLVDTQYF.

The chain recombines TRBV9 with TRBJ2-2, with D maybe TRBD1 (6 bases). Germline CDR1 is SGDLS and CDR2 is YYNGEE. The CDR3 has 17 residues. The V gene lost 3 bases and the J gene lost 0 bases, with 15 bases spanning the gap. The CDR3 region has the DNA TGTGCCAGCAGCGCCCGCCACCAGGGGCCGAACACCGGGGAGCTGTTTTTT. It translates to CASSARHQGPNTGELFF.

CDR3 sequence (DNA): TGTGCCAGCAGTGAACAGAACACTGAAGCTTTCTTT. It codes for CASSEQNTEAFF. The V and J genes are TRBV2 and TRBJ1-1; the D is unclear. With 2 bases removed from V and 1 base from J, the gap between germline ends came to 2 bases. CDR3 length: 12 amino acids. CDR1 SNHLY and CDR2 FYNNEI come from the germline V gene.

The V and J genes are TRBV7-9 and TRBJ1-2, with a weak D call TRBD1 (5 bases). There are 13 residues in the CDR3. Trimming removed 5 bases from V and 8 bases from J, with 15 bases in between. Germline V gives CDR1 SEHNR, CDR2 FQNEAQ (reference sequence). The CDR3 reads CASSQRDLTGYTF. The CDR3 DNA sequence: TGTGCCAGCAGCCAGAGGGACCTAACGGGCTACACCTTC.

In its sample, this clone was seen a few times. The chain couples TRBV2 to TRBJ2-5; possible D gene TRBD1, 5 bases. Between the trimmed V and J ends, which lost 6 bases and 4 bases, there was a span of 12 bases. Germline V gene lookup returns CDR1 SNHLY and CDR2 FYNNEI. The CDR3 length is 13 residues. The CDR3 reads CASSDTGAETQYF. Here the CDR3 DNA reads TGTGCCAGCAGCGATACAGGAGCAGAGACCCAGTACTTC.

This clone was observed a few times. The V and J genes are TRBV10-3 and TRBJ1-1, with D uncertain. V gave up 7 bases and J gave up 4 bases, with 10 bases separating them. The CDR3 consists of 12 residues. Germline V CDR1 and CDR2: ENHRY, SYGVKD. The CDR3 loop is CAIKGSATEAFF. In nucleotides, the CDR3 is TGTGCCATCAAGGGTTCAGCCACTGAAGCTTTCTTT.